A selection of T cell receptor beta chains follows, all from one sample in a study of T cell responses to AZD1222 COVID-19 vaccine. The protocol was immunoSEQ multiplex PCR, while the TCRdb copy is restricted to in-frame clones and leaves out a portion. The sample shows tens of thousands of clones, about 87% of them seen only once. Source: peripheral blood, taken on day 0 of AZD1222 vaccination. The receptor source for this set is an adult in good health. Both conserved end residues are part of each CDR3. Each record gives: V gene, D gene, clone size, J gene, CDR3 protein, CDR3 DNA. D genes are given only for firm matches. Clone size appears in some rows only: once, few, many, or a class for an expanded clone.

v_gene: TRBV6-5; d_gene: .; abundance: .; j_gene: TRBJ1-2; CDR3aa: CASSYEGTGRSYGYTF; CDR3nt: TGTGCCAGCAGTTACGAGGGAACAGGGCGGTCTTATGGCTACACCTTC
v_gene: TRBV25-1; d_gene: TRBD1; abundance: .; j_gene: TRBJ2-3; CDR3aa: CASSEIRDSEFTDTQYF; CDR3nt: TGTGCCAGCAGTGAGATCCGGGACAGTGAGTTCACAGATACGCAGTATTTT
v_gene: TRBV5-1; d_gene: .; abundance: once; j_gene: TRBJ2-2; CDR3aa: CASSLDGQNTGELFF; CDR3nt: TGCGCCAGCAGCCTGGACGGCCAGAACACCGGGGAGCTGTTTTTT
v_gene: TRBV27; d_gene: .; abundance: once; j_gene: TRBJ2-1; CDR3aa: CASRRLAYNEQFF; CDR3nt: TGTGCCAGCCGCAGACTAGCCTACAATGAGCAGTTCTTC
v_gene: TRBV9; d_gene: .; abundance: .; j_gene: TRBJ2-5; CDR3aa: CASSLGLRQETQYF; CDR3nt: TGTGCCAGCAGCCTGGGCCTTCGACAAGAGACCCAGTACTTC
v_gene: TRBV14; d_gene: TRBD1; abundance: .; j_gene: TRBJ2-7; CDR3aa: CASSRDRAYEQYF; CDR3nt: TGTGCCAGCAGCCGGGACAGGGCCTACGAGCAGTACTTC
v_gene: TRBV19; d_gene: TRBD2; abundance: .; j_gene: TRBJ2-5; CDR3aa: CASSMTSSGEETQYF; CDR3nt: TGTGCCAGTAGTATGACGTCTAGCGGGGAAGAGACCCAGTACTTC
v_gene: TRBV18; d_gene: .; abundance: .; j_gene: TRBJ1-1; CDR3aa: CASFPGVQNTEAFF; CDR3nt: TGTGCCAGCTTCCCCGGGGTCCAGAACACTGAAGCTTTCTTT
v_gene: TRBV2; d_gene: TRBD2; abundance: .; j_gene: TRBJ2-1; CDR3aa: CASRASGYNEQFF; CDR3nt: TGTGCCAGCAGGGCTAGCGGATACAATGAGCAGTTCTTC
v_gene: TRBV7-9; d_gene: .; abundance: .; j_gene: TRBJ1-2; CDR3aa: CASSSPSHGYTF; CDR3nt: TGTGCCAGCAGTTCCCCGAGTCACGGCTACACCTTC
v_gene: TRBV6-6; d_gene: .; abundance: .; j_gene: TRBJ1-1; CDR3aa: CASSSPERGGTEAFF; CDR3nt: TGTGCCAGCAGTTCCCCCGAAAGGGGAGGGACTGAAGCTTTCTTT
v_gene: TRBV27; d_gene: TRBD1; abundance: .; j_gene: TRBJ1-1; CDR3aa: CASSRFGGRGRNTEAFF; CDR3nt: TGTGCCAGCAGCCGTTTTGGGGGCAGGGGGAGGAACACTGAAGCTTTCTTT
v_gene: TRBV5-1; d_gene: .; abundance: .; j_gene: TRBJ1-1; CDR3aa: CASSLARPGLEAFF; CDR3nt: TGCGCCAGCAGCTTGGCCCGACCTGGTTTAGAAGCTTTCTTT
v_gene: TRBV5-1; d_gene: .; abundance: .; j_gene: TRBJ1-5; CDR3aa: CASSPGQNSNQPQHF; CDR3nt: TGCGCCAGCAGCCCCGGGCAGAATAGCAATCAGCCCCAGCATTTT
v_gene: TRBV7-8; d_gene: .; abundance: .; j_gene: TRBJ1-2; CDR3aa: CASSLRETGYGYTF; CDR3nt: TGTGCCAGCAGCTTGAGGGAGACGGGGTATGGCTACACCTTC
v_gene: TRBV18; d_gene: .; abundance: .; j_gene: TRBJ2-5; CDR3aa: CASSPARETQYF; CDR3nt: TGTGCCAGCTCACCGGCTAGAGAGACCCAGTACTTC
v_gene: TRBV25-1; d_gene: TRBD1; abundance: .; j_gene: TRBJ2-2; CDR3aa: CASSNRGNTGELFF; CDR3nt: TGTGCCAGCAGTAACAGGGGGAACACCGGGGAGCTGTTTTTT
v_gene: TRBV9; d_gene: .; abundance: .; j_gene: TRBJ1-3; CDR3aa: CASSVAVGQRNTIYF; CDR3nt: TGTGCCAGCAGCGTAGCTGTGGGACAACGAAACACCATATATTTT
v_gene: TRBV7-2; d_gene: TRBD1; abundance: .; j_gene: TRBJ1-2; CDR3aa: CASSPDRVYGYTF; CDR3nt: TGTGCCAGCAGCCCCGACAGGGTATATGGCTACACCTTC
v_gene: TRBV6-6; d_gene: .; abundance: .; j_gene: TRBJ2-2; CDR3aa: CASSSPTRRNTGELFF; CDR3nt: TGTGCCAGCAGTTCTCCGACTAGACGGAACACCGGGGAGCTGTTTTTT
v_gene: TRBV5-1; d_gene: .; abundance: .; j_gene: TRBJ1-1; CDR3aa: CASSLVAGSTEAFF; CDR3nt: TGCGCCAGCAGCTTGGTAGCAGGGAGTACTGAAGCTTTCTTT
v_gene: TRBV21-1; d_gene: .; abundance: .; j_gene: TRBJ1-1; CDR3aa: CASSKRDRTPNTEAFF; CDR3nt: TGTGCCAGCAGCAAACGGGACAGGACTCCGAACACTGAAGCTTTCTTT
v_gene: TRBV28; d_gene: .; abundance: medium-sized; j_gene: TRBJ2-5; CDR3aa: CASSFSSQETQYF; CDR3nt: TGTGCCAGCAGTTTCTCCTCCCAAGAGACCCAGTACTTC
v_gene: TRBV5-6; d_gene: .; abundance: .; j_gene: TRBJ1-1; CDR3aa: CASSSRARGEAFF; CDR3nt: TGTGCCAGCAGCTCCAGGGCCCGGGGTGAAGCTTTCTTT
v_gene: TRBV12-5; d_gene: TRBD2; abundance: .; j_gene: TRBJ2-1; CDR3aa: CASGPYERGTDDEQFF; CDR3nt: TGTGCTAGTGGTCCCTATGAGCGGGGAACAGATGATGAGCAGTTCTTC
v_gene: TRBV6-5; d_gene: TRBD1; abundance: .; j_gene: TRBJ2-2; CDR3aa: CASTRGQGDTGELFF; CDR3nt: TGTGCCAGCACTAGGGGACAGGGGGACACCGGGGAGCTGTTTTTT
v_gene: TRBV10-3; d_gene: .; abundance: .; j_gene: TRBJ2-7; CDR3aa: CAISESKHEQYF; CDR3nt: TGTGCCATCAGTGAGTCGAAGCACGAGCAGTACTTC
v_gene: TRBV4-1; d_gene: .; abundance: .; j_gene: TRBJ1-6; CDR3aa: CASSQDLGSPLHF; CDR3nt: TGCGCCAGCAGCCAAGATCTGGGGTCACCCCTCCACTTT
v_gene: TRBV12-5; d_gene: .; abundance: .; j_gene: TRBJ1-1; CDR3aa: CASVSRGPDTEAFF; CDR3nt: TGTGCTAGTGTCTCACGCGGGCCCGACACTGAAGCTTTCTTT
v_gene: TRBV23-1; d_gene: TRBD1; abundance: .; j_gene: TRBJ1-1; CDR3aa: CASSQSPNRGPDTEAFF; CDR3nt: TGCGCCAGCAGTCAATCGCCCAACAGGGGGCCGGACACTGAAGCTTTCTTT
v_gene: TRBV19; d_gene: .; abundance: .; j_gene: TRBJ1-1; CDR3aa: CASSIVSGFTEAFF; CDR3nt: TGTGCCAGTAGTATAGTTTCAGGTTTTACTGAAGCTTTCTTT
v_gene: TRBV7-8; d_gene: TRBD1; abundance: .; j_gene: TRBJ1-5; CDR3aa: CASSAQGADSNQPQHF; CDR3nt: TGTGCCAGCAGCGCACAGGGGGCGGATAGCAATCAGCCCCAGCATTTT
v_gene: TRBV5-4; d_gene: TRBD1; abundance: .; j_gene: TRBJ2-5; CDR3aa: CASSFGQGTETQYF; CDR3nt: TGTGCCAGCAGCTTTGGACAGGGCACGGAGACCCAGTACTTC
v_gene: TRBV7-3; d_gene: TRBD1; abundance: .; j_gene: TRBJ2-7; CDR3aa: CASSPETGSGYEQYF; CDR3nt: TGTGCCAGCAGCCCTGAGACAGGGTCTGGCTACGAGCAGTACTTC
v_gene: TRBV5-1; d_gene: .; abundance: .; j_gene: TRBJ2-1; CDR3aa: CASSVSGNEQFF; CDR3nt: TGCGCCAGCAGCGTTAGCGGCAATGAGCAGTTCTTC
v_gene: TRBV7-9; d_gene: .; abundance: .; j_gene: TRBJ1-2; CDR3aa: CASSEDEGTNYGYTF; CDR3nt: TGTGCCAGCAGCGAGGACGAGGGGACTAACTATGGCTACACCTTC